This section outlines one T cell receptor (beta chain) sequence together with its context. The ends lost 7 bases at V and 2 bases at J; junction bases unmatched: 6. The CDR3 length is 14 residues. The germline CDR1 and CDR2 sequences are MNHNS and SASEGT. The method was immunoSEQ multiplex PCR; TCRdb's version includes in-frame clones alone and lacks a portion of them. The table records fewer than 150,000 clones, about 91% of them present only once. This specimen comes from a study of cytomegalovirus exposure and HLA in healthy donors. The sequence was collected from a man between 18 and 29 years old in good health and CMV-seronegative. This chain connects TRBV6-1 to TRBJ2-3; 7 positions match TRBD1. The sample consisted of PBMCs. CDR3 DNA: TGTGCCAGCACTCTAGGACAGGACACAGATACGCAGTATTTT. It codes for CASTLGQDTDTQYF.